This T cell receptor (beta chain) came from a study of T cell responses to AZD1222 COVID-19 vaccine. The study pooled second doses at about 4 or about 12 weeks. The CDR3 spans 13 residues. V gave up 5 bases and J gave up 4 bases, with 11 bases separating them. Per the germline V gene, CDR1 is KGHSH and CDR2 is LQKENI. Repertoires were generated with immunoSEQ multiplex PCR, while TCRdb's copy carries only in-frame clones and drops some. The table shows roughly 120,000 clones, with roughly 91% occurring only once. This clonotype was obtained from an adult who received the AZD1222 COVID-19 vaccine. Specimen: peripheral blood, collected 28 days after the second AZD1222 dose. This chain joins TRBV18 and TRBJ2-5; D call uncertain. The CDR3 sequence: CASSGSLGETQYF. The DNA of the CDR3 is TGTGCCAGCTCAGGCTCCTTGGGAGAGACCCAGTACTTC.